The text below deals with one TCR beta chain. The time point: baseline pretreatment blood. Treatment in this sample: 15 Gy SBRT to primary tumor, nephrectomy 4 weeks later. Serial blood draws occurred at baseline and 2 and 4 weeks post-SBRT. This sample was included in a study of radiation and T cells in renal cell carcinoma. TCRdb's table, derived via immunoSEQ multiplex PCR, lists solely in-frame clones and lacks some. The data hold approximately 150,000 clones, with approximately 87% observed a single time. The sample here was blood, taken from a patient whose treatment included radiotherapy and nephrectomy. This clonotype was sampled from a woman aged 45-65 years with renal cell carcinoma.

This chain's CDR3 is CASSLAVGLEAFF. CDR3 in DNA: TGTGCCAGCAGCTTGGCCGTCGGTCTCGAAGCTTTCTTT. The chain couples TRBV5-6 to TRBJ1-1; D is unresolved. The CDR3 sequence is 13 residues long. With 0 bases removed from V and 8 bases from J, the gap between germline ends came to 11 bases. CDR1 is SGHDT and CDR2 is YYEEEE in the germline V gene.